This TCR beta chain came from a study of T cell responses to AZD1222 COVID-19 vaccine. As for this clone: No antigen is known for it.

Findings and limits, study-wide: Following two doses of AZD1222, Spike-specific TCR breadth and depth rose. Spike was spanned by vaccine-associated CD4 TCRs, which were dominant at 160-218 and 743-854. Donors were largely white British and mainly female; clonal diversity was possibly underestimated.

The data were produced by immunoSEQ multiplex PCR, yet TCRdb's version contains in-frame clones alone and is incomplete. The data hold about 180,000 clones, with 88% observed a single time. Pooling was applied to second doses at about 4 or about 12 weeks. The CDR3 loop spans 15 amino acids. V shed 4 bases, J shed 4 bases, and the junction held 5 bases outside the gene matches. Looked up from germline, CDR1 is SEHNR and CDR2 is FQNEAQ (reference sequence). This TCR came from an adult who received the AZD1222 COVID-19 vaccine. The sample was peripheral blood, taken 28 days after the second AZD1222 dose. The chain recombines TRBV7-9 with TRBJ1-1; 11 bases are shared with TRBD1. The CDR3: CASSSGQGGGTEAFF. The CDR3 DNA reads TGTGCCAGCAGCTCGGGACAGGGGGGAGGCACTGAAGCTTTCTTT.